This T cell receptor (beta chain) emerged from a study of cytomegalovirus exposure and HLA in healthy donors. The PCR had 60 Vbeta and 13 Jbeta primers. Clones were read by immunoSEQ multiplex PCR, and TCRdb kept only the in-frame ones, dropping some. The repertoire holds 35,000 to 45,000 clones, with 60% to 80% as singletons. Germline V CDR1 and CDR2: LGHNA, YNFKEQ. The CDR3 sequence is 15 residues long. Between the trimmed V and J ends, which lost 4 bases and 3 bases, there was a span of 15 bases. Regarding this clone: Its target is not known.

Study-level points and caveats: TCR association rates varied by HLA locus in a later analysis, with DRB1 highest and HLA-C lowest. Data from an earlier analysis indicated that most TCR beta V segments were productive either about 87% or about 30% of the time. The authors listed some 150 TCR beta chains as cytomegalovirus-associated.

The rearrangement joins TRBV4-2 to TRBJ1-1; possibly TRBD1 for D (6 bases). The sequence came from a man aged 25-40 years in good health and CMV-seronegative. Input material: PBMCs. The CDR3 nucleotides are TGTGCCAGCAGCCTGGGGGGCCGGGAGGACACTGAAGCTTTCTTT. The encoded protein is CASSLGGREDTEAFF.